A single sample gave rise to the 2 T cell receptor beta chains below, sequenced in a study of cytomegalovirus exposure and HLA in healthy donors listed by TCRdb under 2017. Library method: the immunoSEQ multiplex PCR assay. For the multiplex PCR, a mixture combining 60 forward primers for TCR Vbeta segments and 13 reverse primers for TCR Jbeta segments was used. Sourced from immuneACCESS, this table was stored by TCRdb with only in-frame sequences that have V and J called. A share of the clones is absent; for the studies checked, an unresolved V gene accounts for under half, and the remainder has no known explanation. Here the sample has roughly 160,000 clones; approximately 82% occur a single time. Roughly 7.6% of the sample is taken by the ten largest. Sequencing was performed on PBMCs. The receptors shown here come from a woman aged 40 to 50 in good health and CMV-seropositive.

The chain employs TRBV7-3 and TRBJ2-2; D gene unclear. Trimming removed 1 base from V and 8 bases from J, with 14 bases in between. CDR1 SGHTA and CDR2 FQGTGA come from the germline V gene. This CDR3 comprises 15 residues. CDR3 nucleotides: TGTGCCAGCAGCTTAAGTCCAGGAACCATGGGGGAGCTGTTTTTT. This encodes CASSLSPGTMGELFF.

Here the CDR3 reads CASSQDNRDNYGYTF. CDR3 nucleotide sequence: TGCGCCAGCAGCCAAGATAACAGGGACAACTATGGCTACACCTTC. The chain combines TRBV4-1 with TRBJ1-2; perhaps TRBD1 as D (6 bases). Trimming cost V 0 bases and J 2 bases, with 10 bases left between them. The CDR3 is 15 amino acids. Germline V gene data show CDR1 as MGHRA and CDR2 as YSYEKL.